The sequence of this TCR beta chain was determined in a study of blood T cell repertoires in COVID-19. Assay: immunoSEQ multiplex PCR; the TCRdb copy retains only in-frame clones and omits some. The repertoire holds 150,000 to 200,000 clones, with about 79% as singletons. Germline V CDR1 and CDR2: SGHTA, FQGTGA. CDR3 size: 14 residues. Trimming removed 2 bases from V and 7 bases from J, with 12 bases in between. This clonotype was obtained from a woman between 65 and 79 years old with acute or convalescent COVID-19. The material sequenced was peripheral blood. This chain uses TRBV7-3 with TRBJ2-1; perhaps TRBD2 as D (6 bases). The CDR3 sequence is CASSLAGTWNEQFF. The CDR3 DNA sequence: TGTGCCAGCAGCTTAGCCGGGACTTGGAATGAGCAGTTCTTC.